Described below is a single T cell receptor beta chain sequence and its context. This receptor's antigen is unknown. The sample holds no much larger clone one base away, and base qualities are not on file. The sample's treatment or condition label, decoded: in vitro stimulation with specific CMV peptide epitopes to enrich CMV-specific T cells. The CDR3 numbers 16 residues from cysteine through phenylalanine. Of the read, only the CDR3 DNA is kept; its 48 bases are in frame from base 1. Ends trimmed: V by 3 bases, J by 5 bases; bases unmatched to a gene: 11. The germline V gene (reference sequence) specifies DFQATT as CDR1 and SNEGSKA as CDR2. The data originate from a study of T cell repertoires in cytomegalovirus infection (dated by TCRdb to the late 2010s). General notes on the study: Peptide stimulations targeted recently identified HLA-C-restricted CMV epitopes, whose presentation resists viral immunomodulation, together with well-studied HLA-B-restricted epitopes. Donor HLA type was relevant to the analysis, as public TCR beta signatures indicated carriage of CMV infection together with the matching HLA type.

Study-wide findings and limitations: The ex vivo response was dominated by HLA-C-restricted CMV-specific TCR beta clonotypes, which also provided the single most frequent clonotype in two of eight donors. Carriers of CMV infection plus the relevant HLA type were discriminated by the cumulative frequency of public TCR beta family members in the study cohort and in an independent approximately 360-donor cohort.

Sequencing was performed on an Illumina HiSeq 1500. TCRdb reworked the public reads: Q25 trimming with fastp, MiXCR clone assembly, productive beta chains retained. Merged by CDR3 protein, the rows form single entries marked with the most common genes and DNA. This sample holds some 800,000 distinct CDR3 sequences; 25% to 30% were observed only once. The ten largest make up roughly 14% of the sample. The TCR was taken from a human donor in good health (CMV status not recorded). Some clones in this sample may be carry-over from other donors' samples. The sample was cultured CD8+ T cells from PBMCs, taken from culture after CMV antigen stimulation. Here the chain combines TRBV20-1 and TRBJ1-5; 9 central bases correspond to TRBD1. The CDR3 region: CSASSPGQGRYQPQHF. DNA sequence: TGCAGTGCTAGTTCCCCAGGACAGGGGAGATATCAGCCCCAGCATTTT.